Each of the 13 T cell receptor beta chains below was sequenced from the same sample in a study of graft-versus-host responses after intestinal transplantation. The method was immunoSEQ multiplex PCR; TCRdb's version includes in-frame clones alone and lacks a portion of them. The sample lists tens of thousands of clones, 90% to 95% seen once, with about 0.22% in the top ten. Which antigens these TCRs recognize remains unknown. The sample in question was unstimulated CD8+ T cells sorted from spleen or lymph node cells, obtained before transplant. These TCRs come from a human donor who was the organ donor for an intestinal transplant.

The chain recombines TRBV6-5 with TRBJ1-2, with D hard to call. V lost 0 bases, J lost 4 bases, and 9 bases lay in between. This CDR3 is built from 14 residues. CDR1 and CDR2 from the germline V gene are MNHEY and SVGAGI. CDR3 nucleotide sequence: TGTGCCAGCAGTTACTCGGAGGGCGGCTATGGCTACACCTTC. This codes for CASSYSEGGYGYTF.

The CDR3 DNA reads as TGTGCCAGCAGTCCGGGACACTATAATTCACCCCTCCACTTT. As protein: CASSPGHYNSPLHF. This rearrangement joins TRBV27 to TRBJ1-6, with D possibly matching TRBD1 (6 bases). The CDR3 is 14 amino acids. V shed 5 bases and J shed 3 bases, with 8 bases lying between them. CDR1 and CDR2 (germline): MNHEY, SMNVEV (reference sequence).

The rearrangement uses TRBV6-5 and TRBJ1-1; 9 nucleotides match TRBD1. V shed 7 bases, J shed 5 bases, and the junction held 8 bases outside the gene matches. CDR1 MNHEY and CDR2 SVGAGI come from the germline V gene. This CDR3 is built from 14 residues. The CDR3 reads CASTPTGGRTEAFF. Here the CDR3 DNA reads TGTGCCAGCACGCCGACAGGGGGGAGAACTGAAGCTTTCTTT.

CDR3 in DNA: TGTGCCAGCAGCTTGGGACTAGGGTACAACGAGCAGTACTTC. Translated, it gives CASSLGLGYNEQYF. The chain uses TRBV7-2 and TRBJ2-7; 8 nucleotides match TRBD2. The germline gives CDR1 SGHTA, CDR2 FQGNSA. The CDR3 spans 14 residues. V lost 3 bases to trimming and J lost 5 bases; unmatched junction nucleotides: 6.

The V call is TRBV10-3, the J call TRBJ2-3, with a possible D match to TRBD2 (6 bases). The CDR3 sequence is 16 residues long. Between the trimmed V and J ends, which lost 5 bases and 1 base, there was a span of 16 bases. CDR1 and CDR2 from the germline V gene are ENHRY and SYGVKD. CDR3 loop: CAISHPLGGGTDTQYF. DNA of the CDR3: TGTGCCATCAGTCACCCCTTGGGCGGGGGCACAGATACGCAGTATTTT.

The chain recombines TRBV9 with TRBJ2-3; either TRBD1 or TRBD2 may fit D (5 bases each). The CDR3 covers 17 residues. CDR1 is SGDLS, CDR2 YYNGEE, per germline. The V gene lost 5 bases and the J gene lost 2 bases, with 21 bases spanning the gap. CDR3 protein: CASSHEGQKPNTDTQYF. The DNA for the CDR3 is TGTGCCAGCAGTCACGAGGGGCAGAAGCCTAACACAGATACGCAGTATTTT.

CDR3: CASSQLHGPYEQYF. CDR3 coding DNA: TGTGCCAGCAGCCAACTCCACGGACCCTACGAGCAGTACTTC. The rearrangement links TRBV4-2 to TRBJ2-5, with no clear D. The end of the DNA fits TRBJ2-7 better, so the J call may be wrong. Germline loops: CDR1 LGHNA, CDR2 YNFKEQ. There are 14 residues in the CDR3.

The chain recombines TRBV27 with TRBJ1-2, with 7 positions matching TRBD1. This CDR3 is 14 amino acids long. With V trimmed by 4 bases and J by 3 bases, 5 bases remained unmatched. Germline V lookup: CDR1 MNHEY, CDR2 SMNVEV (reference sequence). CDR3 loop: CASSYTGTDYGYTF. The CDR3 coding sequence is TGTGCCAGCAGTTACACCGGGACAGACTATGGCTACACCTTC.

This rearrangement joins TRBV29-1 to TRBJ2-7, with TRBD1 matching 9 bases. Germline lookup yields CDR1 SQVTM and CDR2 ANQGSEA. This CDR3 region has 13 residues. After removal of 2 bases from V and 5 bases from J, the junction contained 4 bases not matched to a gene. The CDR3 here is CSVEKGQGNEQYF. CDR3 sequence (DNA): TGCAGCGTTGAAAAGGGACAGGGAAACGAGCAGTACTTC.

The chain is built from TRBV5-1 and TRBJ1-2; D is possibly TRBD1 (5 bases). The CDR3 is made up of 12 amino acids. Trimming shortened V by 1 base and J by 7 bases, and 8 bases separated the two germline ends. Per the germline V gene, CDR1 is SGHRS and CDR2 is YFSETQ. CDR3 coding DNA: TGCGCCAGCAGCTTGATAGGGGCTGGCTACACCTTC. Protein product: CASSLIGAGYTF.

The genes are TRBV5-8 and TRBJ1-2, with 8 bases lining up with TRBD1. CDR1 and CDR2 from the germline V gene are SGHTS and YDEGEE. V lost 4 bases and J lost 3; bases outside the gene matches: 14. The CDR3 totals 17 residues. In DNA, the CDR3 is TGTGCCAGCAGCGGCACGGACAGGGTTAAAGGAGACTATGGCTACACCTTC. Protein: CASSGTDRVKGDYGYTF.

The chain carries TRBV7-9 and TRBJ1-5, with D hard to call. This CDR3 spans 14 amino acids. Trimming shortened V by 1 base and J by 5 bases, and 9 bases separated the two germline ends. Germline lookup yields CDR1 SEHNR and CDR2 FQNEAQ (reference sequence). CDR3 sequence reads: CASSLGLADQPQHF. The CDR3, as DNA: TGTGCCAGCAGCTTAGGTTTGGCGGATCAGCCCCAGCATTTT.

This chain uses TRBV21-1 with TRBJ1-6; the DNA was not used to check the table's D call, TRBD1. TRBV21-1 is listed as a pseudogene. The CDR3 extends over 17 amino acids. As DNA, the CDR3 is TGTGCCAGCAGCAAAGGGGCAAGGGGCTGGGATAATTCACCCCTCCACTTT. Amino acid sequence: CASSKGARGWDNSPLHF.